The rows below give T cell receptor beta chains drawn from one sample of a study of early T cells in non-severe SARS-CoV-2 infection. MiXCR, applied by TCRdb to the 5' RACE reads, yields one record per CDR3 protein. The sample shows 55,000 to 75,000 distinct CDR3 sequences, about 9.3% of them seen only once. Sequenced: whole blood. The receptors were gathered from an adult who was a healthcare worker with PCR-confirmed SARS-CoV-2 infection or an uninfected control (not recorded which). The CDR3 runs from the conserved cysteine through the conserved F or W. Each record gives: V gene, clone size, D gene, J gene, CDR3 DNA, CDR3 protein. D genes are given only for firm matches. Not all rows give a size; the values are once, few, many and, for expanded clones, a class.

V gene: TRBV20-1
clone size: few
D gene: NA
J gene: TRBJ1-4
CDR3 DNA: TGCAGTGCCGATCTAACTGATGAAAAACTGTTTTTT
CDR3 protein: CSADLTDEKLFF

V gene: TRBV29-1
clone size: many
D gene: NA
J gene: TRBJ2-2
CDR3 DNA: TGCAGCGTTAGCCGACAGAACAACACCGGGGAGCTGTTTTTT
CDR3 protein: CSVSRQNNTGELFF

V gene: TRBV7-6
clone size: many
D gene: TRBD2
J gene: TRBJ2-1
CDR3 DNA: TGTGCCAGCAGGTCACCCGTAGCGGGGGGCACCCCGCCCTACAATGAGCAGTTCTTC
CDR3 protein: CASRSPVAGGTPPYNEQFF

V gene: TRBV18
clone size: NA
D gene: TRBD1
J gene: TRBJ1-1
CDR3 DNA: TGTGCCAGCTCACCACAGGGGGCAGCTGAAGCTTTCTTT
CDR3 protein: CASSPQGAAEAFF

V gene: TRBV2
clone size: NA
D gene: NA
J gene: TRBJ1-2
CDR3 DNA: TGTGCCAGCAGTGAAGCGCCGGCGGGACCCCACTATGGCTACACCTTC
CDR3 protein: CASSEAPAGPHYGYTF

V gene: TRBV9
clone size: few
D gene: NA
J gene: TRBJ1-2
CDR3 DNA: TGTGCCAGCAGCCCCCGAATTGTGAGGCCGCCAGGGTATGGCTACACCTTC
CDR3 protein: CASSPRIVRPPGYGYTF

V gene: TRBV18
clone size: NA
D gene: NA
J gene: TRBJ2-1
CDR3 DNA: TGTGCCAGCTCACCCACCGTTAGGACTTCCTACAATGAGCAGTTCTTC
CDR3 protein: CASSPTVRTSYNEQFF

V gene: TRBV5-1
clone size: few
D gene: TRBD1
J gene: TRBJ1-2
CDR3 DNA: TGCGCCAGCAGATTCTCGCCCGGACAGGAGGAGGGCTACACCTTC
CDR3 protein: CASRFSPGQEEGYTF

V gene: TRBV29-1
clone size: NA
D gene: NA
J gene: TRBJ1-1
CDR3 DNA: TGCAGCGTTCTTTCTACTGAAGCTTTCTTT
CDR3 protein: CSVLSTEAFF

V gene: TRBV29-1
clone size: few
D gene: NA
J gene: TRBJ1-1
CDR3 DNA: TGCAGCGCCCCCATAAGTTTGAACACTGAAGCTTTCTTT
CDR3 protein: CSAPISLNTEAFF

V gene: TRBV6-6
clone size: NA
D gene: TRBD1
J gene: TRBJ1-4
CDR3 DNA: TGTGCCAGCTGGTACAGGGGAGCGACTAATGAAAAACTGTTTTTT
CDR3 protein: CASWYRGATNEKLFF